The clone carrying this T cell receptor (beta chain) has more than one count but fewer than ten. The antigen remains unidentified. These data originate in a study of T cells in Graves' hyperthyroidism and ophthalmopathy. The V and J ends lost 3 bases and 7 bases, in that order; junction bases with no gene match: 7. CDR1 and CDR2 from the germline V gene are KGHDR and SFDVKD. This CDR3 spans 16 amino acids. General study results and limits: Most clonotypes expanded in the thyroid (above 0.001) were also present in blood.

Each diagnosis drew on symptoms, thyroxine, TRAb, thyroid ultrasound and orbital computed tomography findings. Regions amplified from RNA transcripts were the TCR beta CDR3 regions. The study used the HTBI primer set for a first-round RT-PCR of the TCR CDR3. TCRdb passed the multiplex PCR reads through MiXCR, listing each CDR3 protein once. Of hundreds of thousands of distinct CDR3 sequences in the sample, roughly 20% were seen once. This rearrangement joins TRBV24-1 to TRBJ2-1, with 11 bases lining up with TRBD1. The receptor's source is a man aged 25 to 45 with Graves' ophthalmopathy. The specimen was blood. This CDR3 reads CATSDLGQGAENEQFF. For the CDR3, the DNA is TGTGCCACCAGTGATCTAGGACAGGGGGCAGAGAATGAGCAGTTCTTC.